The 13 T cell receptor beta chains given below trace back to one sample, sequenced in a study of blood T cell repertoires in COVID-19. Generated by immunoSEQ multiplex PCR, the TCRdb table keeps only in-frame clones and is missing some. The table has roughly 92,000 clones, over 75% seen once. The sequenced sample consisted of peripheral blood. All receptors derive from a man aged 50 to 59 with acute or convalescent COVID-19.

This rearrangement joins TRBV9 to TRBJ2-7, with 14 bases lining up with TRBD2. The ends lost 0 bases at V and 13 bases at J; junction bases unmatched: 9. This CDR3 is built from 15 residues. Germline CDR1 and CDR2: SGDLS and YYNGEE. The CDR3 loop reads CASSVEETSGRVDYF. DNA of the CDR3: TGTGCCAGCAGCGTAGAGGAGACTAGCGGGAGGGTTGATTACTTC.

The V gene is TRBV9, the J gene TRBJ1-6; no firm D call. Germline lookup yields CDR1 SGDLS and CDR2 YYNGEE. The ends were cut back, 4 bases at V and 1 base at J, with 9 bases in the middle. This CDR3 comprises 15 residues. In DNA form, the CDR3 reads TGTGCCAGCAGCCCGCCGGGGTCCTATAATTCACCCCTCCACTTT. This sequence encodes CASSPPGSYNSPLHF.

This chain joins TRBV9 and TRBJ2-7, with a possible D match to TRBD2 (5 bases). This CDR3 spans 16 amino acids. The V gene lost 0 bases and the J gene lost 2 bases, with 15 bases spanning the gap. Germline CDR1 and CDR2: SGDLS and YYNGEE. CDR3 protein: CASSVEGATGPYEQYF. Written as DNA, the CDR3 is TGTGCCAGCAGCGTAGAGGGAGCCACCGGACCCTACGAGCAGTACTTC.

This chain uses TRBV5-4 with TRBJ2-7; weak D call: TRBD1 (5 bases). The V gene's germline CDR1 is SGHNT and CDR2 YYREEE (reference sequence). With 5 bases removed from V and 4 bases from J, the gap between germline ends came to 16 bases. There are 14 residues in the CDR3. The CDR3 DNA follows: TGTGCCAGCAGATCACAGGCCTCCCCGTACGAGCAGTACTTC. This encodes CASRSQASPYEQYF.

CDR3 protein: CASPPAPGTIYF. DNA for the CDR3: TGTGCCAGCCCCCCGGCCCCAGGGACCATATATTTT. The chain couples TRBV19 to TRBJ1-3, with D possibly being TRBD1 (5 bases). Germline V gives CDR1 LNHDA, CDR2 SQIVND (reference sequence). CDR3 length equals 12 residues. The V and J ends lost 9 bases and 10 bases respectively, with 16 bases between them.

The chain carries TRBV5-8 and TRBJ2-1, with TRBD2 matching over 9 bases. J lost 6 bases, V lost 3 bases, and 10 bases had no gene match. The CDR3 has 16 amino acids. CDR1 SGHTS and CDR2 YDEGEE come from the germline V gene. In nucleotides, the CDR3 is TGTGCCAGCAGCTCGGGACTAGCTGGTTTCGGCAATGAGCAGTTCTTC. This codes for CASSSGLAGFGNEQFF.

CDR3 sequence (DNA): TGTGCCAGTAGTGGGACTAGCGGGCGGACCTACGAGCAGTACTTC. Protein product: CASSGTSGRTYEQYF. V is TRBV19 and J is TRBJ2-7; 12 bases are a match to TRBD2. This CDR3 spans 15 amino acids. Germline CDR1 reads LNHDA; CDR2 reads SQIVND (reference sequence). Trimming at V came to 5 bases and at J to 2 bases, leaving 4 bases not matched to a gene.

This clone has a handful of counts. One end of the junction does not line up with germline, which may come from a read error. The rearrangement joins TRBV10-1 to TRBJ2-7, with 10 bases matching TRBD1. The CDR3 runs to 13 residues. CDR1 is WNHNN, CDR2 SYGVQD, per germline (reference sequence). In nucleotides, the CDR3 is TGCGCCAGCAGTGGGGTAGTTGGGACAGGGGACCGCTTC. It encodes CASSGVVGTGDRF.

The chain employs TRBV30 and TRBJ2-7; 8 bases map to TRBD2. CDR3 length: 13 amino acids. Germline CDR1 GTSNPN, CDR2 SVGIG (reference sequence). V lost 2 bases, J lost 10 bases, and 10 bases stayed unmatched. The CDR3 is CAWSMAGGGGQYF. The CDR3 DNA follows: TGTGCCTGGAGTATGGCGGGGGGCGGGGGTCAGTACTTC.

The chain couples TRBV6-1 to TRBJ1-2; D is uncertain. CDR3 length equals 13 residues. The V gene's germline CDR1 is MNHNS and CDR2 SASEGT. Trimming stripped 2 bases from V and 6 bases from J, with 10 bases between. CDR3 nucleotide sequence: TGTGCCAGCAGTGAAAGGCAGGCAAATGGCTACACCTTC. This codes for CASSERQANGYTF.

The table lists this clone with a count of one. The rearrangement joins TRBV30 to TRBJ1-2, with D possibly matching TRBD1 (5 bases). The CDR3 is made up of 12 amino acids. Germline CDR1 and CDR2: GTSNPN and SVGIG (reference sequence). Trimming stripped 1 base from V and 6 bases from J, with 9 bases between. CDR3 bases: TGTGCCTGGAGTGCGACAGTTCATGGCTACACCTTC. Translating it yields CAWSATVHGYTF.

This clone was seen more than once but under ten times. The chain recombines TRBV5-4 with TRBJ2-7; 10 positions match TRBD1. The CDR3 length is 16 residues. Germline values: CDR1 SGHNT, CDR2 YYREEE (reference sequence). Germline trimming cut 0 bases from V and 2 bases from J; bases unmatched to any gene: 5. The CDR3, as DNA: TGTGCCAGCAGCTTGGGTGGGGACAGGGGTACCTACGAGCAGTACTTC. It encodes CASSLGGDRGTYEQYF.

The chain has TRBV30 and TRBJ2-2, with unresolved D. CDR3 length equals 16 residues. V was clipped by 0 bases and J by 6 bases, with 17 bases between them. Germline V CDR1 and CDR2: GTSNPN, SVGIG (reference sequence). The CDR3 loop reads CAWSVRGKSISGELFF. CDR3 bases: TGTGCCTGGAGTGTACGTGGCAAATCGATATCCGGGGAGCTGTTTTTT.